Below are 28 T cell receptor beta chains sequenced from a single sample in a study of Tregs in tolerant kidney transplant recipients. Related graft donors supplied nonmyeloablative bone marrow transplants, and mixed chimerism was transient. The table came from immunoSEQ multiplex PCR; TCRdb's copy has only in-frame clones and leaves some out. This table has about 64,000 clones, more than 70% appearing once. The input for sequencing was CD4+ T cells from blood (PBMCs), taken 6 months after the transplant. Receptors originate from a human patient who received a combined kidney and bone marrow transplant. Some of the T cells may derive from the graft donor.

The rearrangement links TRBV28 to TRBJ2-3, with 10 positions matching TRBD2. CDR1 is MDHEN, CDR2 SYDVKM, per germline. The CDR3 totals 14 residues. J was trimmed by 3 bases and V by 5 bases; bases with no gene match: 2. The CDR3 reads CASSPGLATDTQYF. The CDR3 DNA is TGTGCCAGCAGTCCGGGACTAGCGACAGATACGCAGTATTTT. The full variable domain, rest sourced from reference TRBV28 and TRBJ2-3, is DVKVTQSSRYLVKRTGEKVFLECVQDMDHENMFWYRQDPGLGLRLIYFSYDVKMKEKGDIPEGYSVSREKKERFSLILESASTNQTSMYLCASSPGLATDTQYFGPGTRLTVL.

This sequence joins TRBV4-1 and TRBJ1-4, with TRBD1 matching over 12 bases. V shed 4 bases and J 6 bases; nucleotides not matched to a gene: 21. Germline-derived CDR1 and CDR2 are MGHRA and YSYEKL. This CDR3 has 21 residues. The CDR3 DNA reads as TGCGCCAGCAGCCGGAGGCGGACACTTCCGGGACAGGGGGCCTTCGATGAAAAACTGTTTTTT. Its translation is CASSRRRTLPGQGAFDEKLFF.

This chain links TRBV7-9 with TRBJ2-6; the match to TRBD2 covers 10 bases. The CDR3 spans 19 residues. Germline CDR1 and CDR2: SEHNR and FQNEAQ (reference sequence). The ends lost 5 bases at V and 4 bases at J; junction bases unmatched: 14. The CDR3 reads CASSRQRLAGATGANVLTF. Here the CDR3 DNA reads TGTGCCAGCAGCCGCCAGCGGCTAGCGGGAGCTACAGGGGCCAACGTCCTGACTTTC.

The CDR3 DNA sequence: TGTGCCAGCAGCTTACTAGCGGGAGCGGGGTACGAGCAGTACTTC. Its protein is CASSLLAGAGYEQYF. The chain carries TRBV7-2 and TRBJ2-7; 10 bases map to TRBD2. The CDR3 totals 15 residues. Germline assignment: CDR1 SGHTA and CDR2 FQGNSA. V shed 2 bases, J shed 4 bases, and the junction held 5 bases outside the gene matches.

This clone was observed a single time. V gene TRBV5-1 combines with J gene TRBJ2-7; D is possibly TRBD2 (6 bases). V was shortened by 2 bases and J by 5 bases, with 14 bases between the two germline ends. CDR3 length equals 14 residues. The germline CDR1 and CDR2 sequences are SGHRS and YFSETQ. In nucleotides, the CDR3 is TGCGCCAGCAGCTTCACGGGGGTTATCCACGAGCAGTACTTC. Its protein is CASSFTGVIHEQYF. Variable domain in full (rest from reference TRBV5-1 and TRBJ2-7): KAGVTQTPRYLIKTRGQQVTLSCSPISGHRSVSWYQQTPGQGLQFLFEYFSETQRNKGNFPGRFSGRQFSNSRSEMNVSTLELGDSALYLCASSFTGVIHEQYFGPGTRLTVT.

This chain uses TRBV13 with TRBJ2-5; possibly TRBD1 for D (6 bases). The CDR3 is made up of 15 amino acids. Trimming left V 4 bases short and J 0 bases short, with 12 bases between. Germline values: CDR1 PRHDT, CDR2 FYEKMQ (reference sequence). Here the CDR3 reads CASSSETGYQETQYF. The CDR3 bases are TGTGCCAGCAGCTCCGAAACAGGGTACCAAGAGACCCAGTACTTC.

The chain is built from TRBV5-1 and TRBJ2-3; 10 bases fit TRBD2. This CDR3 spans 16 amino acids. The germline gives CDR1 SGHRS, CDR2 YFSETQ. The V and J ends lost 0 bases and 3 bases, in that order; junction bases with no gene match: 4. The CDR3 reads CASSLGTSGETDTQYF. In DNA form, the CDR3 reads TGCGCCAGCAGCTTGGGCACTAGCGGGGAGACAGATACGCAGTATTTT.

The V call is TRBV4-1, the J call TRBJ2-3, with D possibly TRBD2 on 5 matching bases. CDR1 is MGHRA and CDR2 is YSYEKL in the germline V gene. With 2 bases removed from V and 0 bases from J, the gap between germline ends came to 12 bases. The length of the CDR3 is 16 residues. The chain's CDR3 is CASSQLFQRSTDTQYF. Written as DNA, the CDR3 is TGCGCCAGCAGCCAATTGTTCCAGCGGAGCACAGATACGCAGTATTTT.

This clone was counted once. The chain couples TRBV4-2 to TRBJ1-4; weak D call: TRBD1 (5 bases). Trimming stripped 4 bases from V and 9 bases from J, with 18 bases between. The V gene's germline CDR1 is LGHNA and CDR2 YNFKEQ. The CDR3 consists of 15 residues. CDR3 amino acids: CASSPPTGLLQKLFF. In DNA, the CDR3 is TGTGCCAGCAGCCCGCCAACAGGCCTACTCCAAAAACTGTTTTTT.

CDR3 loop: CASSFGQGGEDQPQHF. The CDR3, as DNA: TGTGCCAGCAGCTTCGGACAGGGCGGGGAGGATCAGCCCCAGCATTTT. The chain links TRBV7-9 to TRBJ1-5; TRBD1 aligns across 8 bases. The V segment lost 3 bases and the J segment 5 bases; nucleotides outside the gene matches: 9. In germline, CDR1 is SEHNR, CDR2 FQNEAQ (reference sequence). The CDR3 runs 16 residues.

The chain combines TRBV25-1 with TRBJ1-1; no firm D call. V was shortened by 2 bases and J by 11 bases, with 9 bases between the two germline ends. The CDR3 spans 11 residues. Germline V lookup: CDR1 MGHDK, CDR2 SYGVNS. CDR3 sequence: CASSENRRAFF. The CDR3, as DNA: TGTGCCAGCAGTGAAAATAGGCGGGCTTTCTTT. The full variable domain, its missing parts supplied by reference TRBV25-1 and TRBJ1-1, is EADIYQTPRYLVIGTGKKITLECSQTMGHDKMYWYQQDPGMELHLIHYSYGVNSTEKGDLSSESTVSRIRTEHFPLTLESARPSHTSQYLCASSENRRAFFGQGTRLTVV.

The chain joins TRBV2 to TRBJ1-2; the D is unclear. This CDR3 has 13 residues. Germline values: CDR1 SNHLY, CDR2 FYNNEI. V lost 3 bases and J 1 base, leaving 6 bases between the germline ends. The CDR3 here is CASSEPGNYGYTF. CDR3 in DNA: TGTGCCAGCAGTGAGCCGGGTAACTATGGCTACACCTTC.

V gene TRBV5-6 combines with J gene TRBJ1-4; a weak D match, TRBD1 (5 bases). Trimming took 5 bases from V and 5 from J, leaving 13 bases between them. The germline V gene has CDR1 SGHDT and CDR2 YYEEEE. This CDR3 spans 14 amino acids. As DNA, the CDR3 is TGTGCCAGCAGTCGACAGCTCCGAAATGAAAAACTGTTTTTT. Translated: CASSRQLRNEKLFF.

The genes are TRBV6-5 and TRBJ2-1, with TRBD1 as a possible D gene (5 bases). V gave up 11 bases and J gave up 2 bases, with 16 bases separating them. The CDR3 is made up of 14 amino acids. Per germline, CDR1 MNHEY and CDR2 SVGAGI. CDR3 in DNA: TGTGCCGGGCACACGGACAAGCCCTACAATGAGCAGTTCTTC. Translated: CAGHTDKPYNEQFF.

The chain employs TRBV7-9 and TRBJ2-5; 10 positions match TRBD1. Per the germline V gene, CDR1 is SEHNR and CDR2 is FQNEAQ (reference sequence). The length of the CDR3 is 15 residues. J gave up 4 bases and V 5 bases, and 7 bases lay outside the gene matches. For the CDR3, the DNA is TGTGCCAGCAGCCAAGACAGGGGGCGGCGAGAGACCCAGTACTTC. It encodes CASSQDRGRRETQYF.

The V gene is TRBV21-1, the J gene TRBJ1-1. TRBV21-1 is a recognized pseudogene. The CDR3 consists of 14 residues. This CDR3 is CASSKGRYCTEAFF. The CDR3 coding sequence is TGTGCCAGCAGCAAAGGGAGGTATTGCACTGAAGCTTTCTTT.

The chain has TRBV11-2 and TRBJ2-3, with D possibly being TRBD2 (6 bases). This CDR3 region has 15 residues. Germline lookup yields CDR1 SGHAT and CDR2 FQNNGV. Trimming took off 0 bases at V and 1 base at J, with 8 bases between the two ends. This CDR3 reads CASSLDWGGTDTQYF. In nucleotides, the CDR3 is TGTGCCAGCAGCTTAGATTGGGGGGGCACAGATACGCAGTATTTT.

The chain carries TRBV11-3 and TRBJ1-5, with unresolved D. The CDR3 covers 13 residues. Germline V gene data show CDR1 as SGHNT and CDR2 as YENEEA. The ends were cut back, 1 base at V and 6 bases at J, with 7 bases in the middle. In DNA form, the CDR3 reads TGTGCCAGCAGCTTAGGGTCACTTCAGCCCCAGCATTTT. Amino acid sequence: CASSLGSLQPQHF.

The genes are TRBV7-8 and TRBJ2-7; 8 bases are a match to TRBD2. The CDR3 covers 15 residues. Germline lookup yields CDR1 SGHVS and CDR2 FQNEAQ. V shed 5 bases, J shed 3 bases, and the junction held 9 bases outside the gene matches. CDR3 DNA: TGTGCCAGCAGCCCATCTCCTAGCGGGCTCTACGAGCAGTACTTC. Translating gives CASSPSPSGLYEQYF.

The chain recombines TRBV18 with TRBJ2-1; 7 positions match TRBD2. Germline V gene data show CDR1 as KGHSH and CDR2 as LQKENI. The CDR3 has 14 residues. The V and J ends lost 3 bases and 7 bases, in that order; junction bases with no gene match: 6. CDR3 loop: CASSPRQGGNEQFF. CDR3 DNA sequence: TGTGCCAGCTCACCCCGCCAGGGAGGGAATGAGCAGTTCTTC.

The chain has TRBV5-1 and TRBJ2-7; the D gene is possibly TRBD2 (6 bases). The CDR3 has 13 residues. Germline V CDR1 and CDR2: SGHRS, YFSETQ. V shed 0 bases and J shed 5 bases, with 9 bases lying between them. The CDR3, as DNA: TGCGCCAGCAGCTTGGGCGGGGCCGACGAGCAGTACTTC. Translated: CASSLGGADEQYF.

The chain recombines TRBV19 with TRBJ2-7; D is uncertain. This CDR3 has 14 residues. CDR1 and CDR2 (germline): LNHDA, SQIVND (reference sequence). The V end lost 3 bases, the J end lost 0 bases, and 9 bases lay between the germline ends. CDR3: CASSISDTSYEQYF. The CDR3 DNA follows: TGTGCCAGTAGTATCTCTGACACCTCCTACGAGCAGTACTTC.

The V gene is TRBV4-2, the J gene TRBJ2-3, with 9 bases fitting TRBD2. J was trimmed by 4 bases and V by 1 base; bases with no gene match: 9. The V gene's germline CDR1 is LGHNA and CDR2 YNFKEQ. The CDR3 has 17 residues. The DNA of the CDR3 is TGTGCCAGCAGCCAAGGGGGCGGCGGGGGGGCAGCAGATACGCAGTATTTT. Protein product: CASSQGGGGGAADTQYF.

The chain carries TRBV27 and TRBJ2-5; TRBD1 matches 9 bases. CDR3 size: 14 residues. V trimming: 2 bases; J trimming: 9 bases; junction bases outside the gene matches: 7. CDR1 MNHEY and CDR2 SMNVEV come from the germline V gene (reference sequence). The CDR3 DNA reads as TGTGCCAGCAGTTTAAAGGGGGACAGGGTCCCCCAGTACTTC. Translated: CASSLKGDRVPQYF.

V usage is TRBV15 and J usage is TRBJ1-6; D gene uncertain. Looked up from germline, CDR1 is LNHNV and CDR2 is YYDKDF (reference sequence). Trimming cost V 2 bases and J 7 bases, with 21 bases left between them. The CDR3 totals 18 residues. CDR3 in amino acids: CATSRPHSNWLQNSPLHF. The CDR3 nucleotides are TGTGCCACCAGCAGACCCCACAGTAATTGGTTACAGAATTCACCCCTCCACTTT.

This clone was counted a single time. The chain has TRBV18 and TRBJ2-3, with TRBD2 matching over 9 bases. The CDR3 is 16 amino acids. V shed 4 bases and J 2 bases; nucleotides not matched to a gene: 7. The V gene's germline CDR1 is KGHSH and CDR2 LQKENI. The CDR3 coding sequence is TGTGCCAGCTCACTTGGGACTAGCCCATACACAGATACGCAGTATTTT. Translation gives CASSLGTSPYTDTQYF. Together with reference TRBV18 and TRBJ2-3, the CDR3 gives the full variable domain: NAGVMQNPRHLVRRRGQEARLRCSPMKGHSHVYWYRQLPEEGLKFMVYLQKENIIDESGMPKERFSAEFPKEGPSILRIQQVVRGDSAAYFCASSLGTSPYTDTQYFGPGTRLTVL.

The chain is built from TRBV4-2 and TRBJ2-2; 8 positions agree with TRBD2. Germline trimming cut 2 bases from V and 1 base from J; bases unmatched to any gene: 3. The CDR3 has 16 residues. CDR1 is LGHNA, CDR2 YNFKEQ, per germline. CDR3 residues: CASSQTSGGNTGELFF. CDR3 in DNA: TGTGCCAGCAGCCAAACTAGCGGAGGGAACACCGGGGAGCTGTTTTTT.

J is TRBJ1-2 and V is TRBV6-1; 8 bases align to TRBD1. Trimming removed 1 base from V and 6 bases from J; junction bases left unmatched: 7. This CDR3 comprises 15 residues. Per germline, CDR1 MNHNS and CDR2 SASEGT. The CDR3 DNA reads as TGTGCCAGCAGTGAAGGAACCGGGACAGGTGATGGCTACACCTTC. Amino acids: CASSEGTGTGDGYTF.